The next 5 T cell receptor beta chains were all read from a single sample in a study of blood T cell repertoires in COVID-19. Data came from immunoSEQ multiplex PCR; TCRdb stores just in-frame clones and leaves some out. This sample yields around 99,000 clones, of which over 65% are seen a single time; about 18% belongs to the top ten. The source material was peripheral blood. These receptors were collected from a woman in her sixties or seventies with acute or convalescent COVID-19.

The chain recombines TRBV5-4 with TRBJ2-1; tentative D call: TRBD2 (5 bases). The germline V gene has CDR1 SGHNT and CDR2 YYREEE (reference sequence). The germline V and J ends were trimmed by 2 bases and 5 bases, with 23 bases remaining between them. The CDR3 covers 18 residues. The CDR3 loop is CASSFRRGMVRKNNEQFF. DNA for the CDR3: TGTGCCAGCAGCTTTCGACGGGGTATGGTCCGGAAAAACAATGAGCAGTTCTTC.

V and J are TRBV4-1 and TRBJ1-4; 7 positions match TRBD1. Per germline, CDR1 MGHRA and CDR2 YSYEKL. The CDR3 runs 15 residues. Trimming took 4 bases from V and 8 from J; bases not matched to a gene: 10. As DNA, the CDR3 is TGCGCCAGCAGCCGAGACAGGGTTAGGCCCGAAAAACTGTTTTTT. Translation: CASSRDRVRPEKLFF.

J is TRBJ1-5 and V is TRBV19; no firm D call. V was trimmed by 6 bases and J by 4 bases, leaving 7 bases between them. The CDR3 extends over 12 amino acids. Germline CDR1 LNHDA, CDR2 SQIVND (reference sequence). CDR3 in amino acids: CASSGRNQPQHF. The CDR3 bases are TGTGCCAGTAGCGGGAGAAATCAGCCCCAGCATTTT.

V and J are TRBV6-6 and TRBJ1-1; D gene ambiguous. CDR3 length: 14 residues. Trimming stripped 2 bases from V and 1 base from J, with 8 bases between. CDR1 is MNHNY, CDR2 SVGAGI, per germline (reference sequence). In nucleotides, the CDR3 is TGTGCCAGCAGTTACGAGCGGGAGAACACTGAAGCTTTCTTT. Amino acids: CASSYERENTEAFF.

The chain carries TRBV6-5 and TRBJ2-7; 10 bases match TRBD1. The CDR3 is 14 amino acids. Germline-derived CDR1 and CDR2 are MNHEY and SVGAGI. The V segment lost 6 bases and the J segment 3 bases; nucleotides outside the gene matches: 5. CDR3 coding DNA: TGTGCCAGCAGCCGGGGGACAGGGGTCTACGAGCAGTACTTC. This gives the protein CASSRGTGVYEQYF.